These 9 T cell receptor beta chains originate from one sample sequenced in a study of cytomegalovirus exposure and HLA in healthy donors. In the PCR, 60 Vbeta and 13 Jbeta primers were used. The data were produced by immunoSEQ multiplex PCR, yet TCRdb's version contains in-frame clones alone and is incomplete. Of about 150,000 clones in the sample, 75% to 85% are singletons; the top ten hold roughly 3.6%. Input material: PBMCs. Receptors originate from a human donor in good health.

Only one count was recorded for this clone. In DNA, the CDR3 is TGTGCCAGCAGCATCCGGGAGCGCGGGGAGCTGTTTTTT. This translates into CASSIRERGELFF. The chain employs TRBV7-9 and TRBJ2-2; the D gene is possibly TRBD2 (6 bases). Per germline, CDR1 SEHNR and CDR2 FQNEAQ (reference sequence). With 5 bases removed from V and 7 bases from J, the gap between germline ends came to 11 bases. The CDR3 sequence is 13 residues long.

The chain links TRBV5-4 to TRBJ2-2, with 9 bases fitting TRBD1. Germline V gene data show CDR1 as SGHNT and CDR2 as YYREEE (reference sequence). This CDR3 spans 15 amino acids. V shed 3 bases, J shed 5 bases, and the junction held 5 bases outside the gene matches. The CDR3 DNA is TGTGCCAGCAGCTCCGGGACAGGGTTTACCGGGGAGCTGTTTTTT. This gives the protein CASSSGTGFTGELFF. The full variable domain, with the rest looked up from reference TRBV5-4 and TRBJ2-2, is ETGVTQSPTHLIKTRGQQVTLRCSSQSGHNTVSWYQQALGQGPQFIFQYYREEENGRGNFPPRFSGLQFPNYSSELNVNALELDDSALYLCASSSGTGFTGELFFGEGSRLTVL.

The chain couples TRBV28 to TRBJ2-1; D may be TRBD2 (6 bases). Germline V gives CDR1 MDHEN, CDR2 SYDVKM. The germline V and J ends were trimmed by 10 bases and 10 bases, with 17 bases remaining between them. CDR3 length: 12 residues. This CDR3 reads CAIRQGGREQFF. The CDR3 nucleotides are TGTGCCATAAGGCAGGGAGGCAGGGAGCAGTTCTTC.

The genes are TRBV27 and TRBJ1-2; D gene unclear. Trimming cost V 5 bases and J 8 bases, with 18 bases left between them. In germline, CDR1 is MNHEY, CDR2 SMNVEV (reference sequence). The CDR3 runs to 14 residues. As DNA, the CDR3 is TGTGCCAGCAGTCCACGGAACATCCGAGGGGGCTACACCTTC. Encoded protein: CASSPRNIRGGYTF.

Concerning this clone itself: At one of its ends the junction is not consistent with the germline gene, which may arise from a read error. The rearrangement uses TRBV7-9 and TRBJ1-1; D might be TRBD1 (5 bases). CDR3 length equals 16 residues. Germline V gene lookup returns CDR1 SEHNR and CDR2 FQNEAQ (reference sequence). The CDR3, as DNA: TGTTCCAGCAGTCCCGGGGGGGTATGGAGGAGCACTGAAGCTTTCTTT. Translation: CSSSPGGVWRSTEAFF. The full variable domain, completed using reference TRBV7-9 and TRBJ1-1, is DTGVSQNPRHKITKRGQNVTFRCDPISEHNRLYWYRQTLGQGPEFLTYFQNEAQLEKSRLLSDRFSAERPKGSFSTLEIQRTEQGDSAMYLCSSSPGGVWRSTEAFFGQGTRLTVV.

The chain recombines TRBV7-6 with TRBJ2-3; 9 nucleotides line up with TRBD2. The trim removed 8 bases at V and 5 bases at J, leaving 5 bases unmatched. From germline, CDR1 is SGHVS and CDR2 FNYEAQ. The CDR3 is made up of 13 amino acids. The chain's CDR3 is CASEAGGLDTQYF. As DNA, the CDR3 is TGTGCCAGCGAGGCGGGGGGGCTAGATACGCAGTATTTT.

The V gene is TRBV4-3, the J gene TRBJ2-7; 8 positions agree with TRBD2. CDR1 is LGHNA, CDR2 YSLEER, per germline. The CDR3 spans 15 residues. The V segment lost 0 bases and the J segment 9 bases; nucleotides outside the gene matches: 10. The CDR3 coding sequence is TGCGCCAGCAGCCAAGATTCCGGACTAGCAAACGGGCAGTACTTC. This gives the protein CASSQDSGLANGQYF.

This chain joins TRBV28 and TRBJ1-3, with D possibly TRBD1 on 5 matching bases. This CDR3 comprises 15 residues. Germline assignment: CDR1 MDHEN and CDR2 SYDVKM. The V end lost 2 bases, the J end lost 4 bases, and 12 bases lay between the germline ends. The chain's CDR3 is CASSLIRAAGNTIYF. The CDR3, as DNA: TGTGCCAGCAGTTTAATCAGGGCGGCAGGAAACACCATATATTTT.

The CDR3 here is CASKTEQLYYGYTF. The CDR3 DNA sequence: TGTGCCAGCAAGACAGAACAGCTTTATTATGGCTACACCTTC. V gene TRBV19 combines with J gene TRBJ1-2, with D possibly TRBD1 on 5 matching bases. From germline, CDR1 is LNHDA and CDR2 SQIVND (reference sequence). The CDR3 consists of 14 residues. Trimming took 9 bases from V and 5 from J, leaving 19 bases between them. Using reference TRBV19 and TRBJ1-2 for the parts outside the CDR3, the full variable domain is DGGITQSPKYLFRKEGQNVTLSCEQNLNHDAMYWYRQDPGQGLRLIYYSQIVNDFQKGDIAEGYSVSREKKESFPLTVTSAQKNPTAFYLCASKTEQLYYGYTFGSGTRLTVV.